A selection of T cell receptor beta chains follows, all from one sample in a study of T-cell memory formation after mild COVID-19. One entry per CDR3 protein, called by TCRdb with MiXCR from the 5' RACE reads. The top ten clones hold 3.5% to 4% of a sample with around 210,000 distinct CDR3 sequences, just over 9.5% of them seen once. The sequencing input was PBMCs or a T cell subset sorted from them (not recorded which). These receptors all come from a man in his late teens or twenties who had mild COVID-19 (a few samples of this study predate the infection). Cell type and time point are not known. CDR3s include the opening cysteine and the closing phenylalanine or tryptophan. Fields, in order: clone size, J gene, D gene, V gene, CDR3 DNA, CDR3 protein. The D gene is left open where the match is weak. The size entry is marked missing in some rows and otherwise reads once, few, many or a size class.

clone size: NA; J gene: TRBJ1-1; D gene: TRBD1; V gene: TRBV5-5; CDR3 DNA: TGTGCCAGCAGCCTGCGCAGACAGGGATCGAACACTGAAGCTTTCTTT; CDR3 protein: CASSLRRQGSNTEAFF
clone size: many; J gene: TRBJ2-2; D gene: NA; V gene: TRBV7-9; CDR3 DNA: TGTGCCAGCAGCTTCCGGGTCACCGGGGAGCTGTTTTTT; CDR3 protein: CASSFRVTGELFF
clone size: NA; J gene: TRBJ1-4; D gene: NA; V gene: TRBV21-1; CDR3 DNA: TGTGCCAGCAGCAAAAGTCCCCAGCGGAAAAAGGAAAAACTGTTTTTT; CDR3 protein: CASSKSPQRKKEKLFF
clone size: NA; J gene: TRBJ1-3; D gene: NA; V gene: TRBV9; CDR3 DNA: TGTGCCAGCAGCGTAGATCGTGGAAACACCATATATTTT; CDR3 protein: CASSVDRGNTIYF
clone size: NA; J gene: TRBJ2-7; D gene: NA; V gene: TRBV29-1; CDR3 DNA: TGCAGCGTTGGGGGGCCTGGTAGGGGAGGAGACGAGCAGTACTTC; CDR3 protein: CSVGGPGRGGDEQYF
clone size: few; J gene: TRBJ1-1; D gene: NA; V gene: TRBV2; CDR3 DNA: TGTGCCAGCAGTATGGACAGTTCTGGGACTGAAGCTTTCTTT; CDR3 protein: CASSMDSSGTEAFF
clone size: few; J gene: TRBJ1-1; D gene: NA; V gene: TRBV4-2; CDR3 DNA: TGTGCCAGCAGCCAAGATAACGGTCTCAGCGGTCACCCTATGAACACTGAAGCTTTCTTT; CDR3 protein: CASSQDNGLSGHPMNTEAFF
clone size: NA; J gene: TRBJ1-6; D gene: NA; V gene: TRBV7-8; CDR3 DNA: TGTGCCAGCAGGTCAGACAGATCGTATAATTCACCCCTCCACTTT; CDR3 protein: CASRSDRSYNSPLHF
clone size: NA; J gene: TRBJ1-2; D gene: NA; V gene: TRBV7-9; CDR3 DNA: TGTGCCAGCAGCCTCGGCAACCTACCTTCTAACTATGGCTACACCTTC; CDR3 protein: CASSLGNLPSNYGYTF
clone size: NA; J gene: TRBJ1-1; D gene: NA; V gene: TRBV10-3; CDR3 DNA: TGTGCCATCAGTGGGGAACAGGGGAACACTGAAGCTTTCTTT; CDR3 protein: CAISGEQGNTEAFF
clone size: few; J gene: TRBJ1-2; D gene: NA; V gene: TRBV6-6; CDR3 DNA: TGTGCCAGCAGTTACTCCCCCGGGAGGTTCTATGGCTACACCTTC; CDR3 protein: CASSYSPGRFYGYTF
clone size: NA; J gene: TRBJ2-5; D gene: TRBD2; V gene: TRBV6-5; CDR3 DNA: TGTGCCAGCAGAATACTAGCGGGGGGGAATCAAGAGACCCAGTACTTC; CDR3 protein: CASRILAGGNQETQYF
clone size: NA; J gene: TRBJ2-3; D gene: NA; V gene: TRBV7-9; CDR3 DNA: TGTGCCAGCAGCTTATGGGTCGACGCAGATACGCAGTATTTT; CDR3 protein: CASSLWVDADTQYF
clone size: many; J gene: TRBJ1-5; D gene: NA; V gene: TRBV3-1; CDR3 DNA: TGTGCCAGCAGCCAAGATCATAGCAATCAGCCCCAGCATTTT; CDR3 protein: CASSQDHSNQPQHF
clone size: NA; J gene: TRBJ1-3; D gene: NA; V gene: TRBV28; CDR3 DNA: TGTGCCAGCAGCTTTGGGAGGAACACCATATATTTT; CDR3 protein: CASSFGRNTIYF
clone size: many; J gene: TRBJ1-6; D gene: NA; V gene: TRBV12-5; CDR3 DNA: TGTGCTAGTGGTTTGGCCCCACGAACAGGGACACCCCTCCACTTT; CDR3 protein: CASGLAPRTGTPLHF
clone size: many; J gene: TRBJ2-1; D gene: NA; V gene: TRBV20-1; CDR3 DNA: TGCAGTGCTAGTTCGTCCGGGGTTGGGAATGAGCAGTTCTTC; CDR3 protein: CSASSSGVGNEQFF
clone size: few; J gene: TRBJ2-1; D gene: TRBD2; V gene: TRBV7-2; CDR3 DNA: TGTGCCAGCAGCTTAGATAGACTAGCGGGGGGTGTTGGACAGTTCTTC; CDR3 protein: CASSLDRLAGGVGQFF
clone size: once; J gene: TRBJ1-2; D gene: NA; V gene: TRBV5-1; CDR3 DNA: TGCGCCAGCAGCCAAAATACAGGGCGCTTCGTCTATGGCTACACCTTC; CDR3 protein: CASSQNTGRFVYGYTF
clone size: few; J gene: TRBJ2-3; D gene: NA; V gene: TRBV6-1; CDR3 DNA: TGTGCCTCTCGAAAAGTCACAGATACGCAGTATTTT; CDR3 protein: CASRKVTDTQYF
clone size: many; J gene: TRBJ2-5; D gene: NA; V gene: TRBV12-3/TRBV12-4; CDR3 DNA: TGTGCCAGCAGTCCGAGCGGTACTCAAGAGACCCAGTACTTC; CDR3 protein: CASSPSGTQETQYF
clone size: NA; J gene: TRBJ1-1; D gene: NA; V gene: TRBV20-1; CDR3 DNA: TGCAGTGCTAGAGAGATCCGAGTGGGGGCGAACACTGAAGCTTTCTTT; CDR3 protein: CSAREIRVGANTEAFF
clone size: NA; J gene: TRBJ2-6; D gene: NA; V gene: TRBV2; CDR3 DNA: TGTGCCACCGACTCTGGGGCCAACGTCCTGACTTTC; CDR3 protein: CATDSGANVLTF
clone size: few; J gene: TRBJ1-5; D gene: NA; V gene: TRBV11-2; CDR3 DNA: TGTGCCAGCAGCACCAGGGGTCAGCCCCAGCATTTT; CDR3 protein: CASSTRGQPQHF
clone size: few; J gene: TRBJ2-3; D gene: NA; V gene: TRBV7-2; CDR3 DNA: TGTGCCAGCAGCCGGATCGCTTCAGATACGCAGTATTTT; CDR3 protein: CASSRIASDTQYF
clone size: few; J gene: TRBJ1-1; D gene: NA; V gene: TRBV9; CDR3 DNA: TGTGCCAGCAGCCCGAGTGGGGATTGGAACACTGAAGCTTTCTTT; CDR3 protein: CASSPSGDWNTEAFF
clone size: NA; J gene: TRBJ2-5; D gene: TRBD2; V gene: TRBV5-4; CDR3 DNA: TGTGCCAGCAGCGCGGGGGTGCAAGAGACCCAGTACTTC; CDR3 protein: CASSAGVQETQYF